This T cell receptor (beta chain) is drawn from a study of shared clonotypes between healthy human individuals. Across several immunoSEQ plates, the genomic DNA of each subset was split evenly. This table comes from immunoSEQ multiplex PCR, and its TCRdb copy is limited to in-frame clones, with some not included. Among 550,000 to 800,000 clones, around 74% were seen once, and the ten largest hold 1.7%. Concerning this clone: The antigen is not known.

Overall study findings and caveats: Apart from blood, nothing was sampled; tissue repertoires likely differ.

This CDR3 contains 14 residues. V dropped 8 bases and J dropped 5 bases, with 15 bases sitting between them. The germline V gene encodes CDR1 MDHEN and CDR2 SYDVKM. The healthy adult donors were HIV-negative and reported no recent acute infections or vaccinations. Sequenced sample: memory CD4+ T cells sorted from blood. Stated subset: CD45RA-negative fraction. J is TRBJ1-4 and V is TRBV28; the D is unclear. The clonotype was recovered from a woman younger than 45 in good health. In DNA, the CDR3 is TGTGCCAGCGGTTCGGTAGCTTCGAATGAAAAACTGTTTTTT. As protein: CASGSVASNEKLFF. The variable domain in full, completed from reference TRBV28 and TRBJ1-4, reads DVKVTQSSRYLVKRTGEKVFLECVQDMDHENMFWYRQDPGLGLRLIYFSYDVKMKEKGDIPEGYSVSREKKERFSLILESASTNQTSMYLCASGSVASNEKLFFGSGTQLSVL.